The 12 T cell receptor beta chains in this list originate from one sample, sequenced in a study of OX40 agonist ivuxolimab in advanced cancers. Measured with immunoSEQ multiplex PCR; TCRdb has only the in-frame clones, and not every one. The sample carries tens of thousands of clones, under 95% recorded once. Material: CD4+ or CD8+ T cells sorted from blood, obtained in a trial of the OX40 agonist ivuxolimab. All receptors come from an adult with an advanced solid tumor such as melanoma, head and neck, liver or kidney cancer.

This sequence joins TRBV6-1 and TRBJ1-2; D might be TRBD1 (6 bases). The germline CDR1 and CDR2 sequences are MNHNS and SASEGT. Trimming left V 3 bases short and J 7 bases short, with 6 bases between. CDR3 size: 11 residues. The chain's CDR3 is CASSDRGGYTF. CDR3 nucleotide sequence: TGTGCCAGCAGTGACAGGGGTGGCTACACCTTC.

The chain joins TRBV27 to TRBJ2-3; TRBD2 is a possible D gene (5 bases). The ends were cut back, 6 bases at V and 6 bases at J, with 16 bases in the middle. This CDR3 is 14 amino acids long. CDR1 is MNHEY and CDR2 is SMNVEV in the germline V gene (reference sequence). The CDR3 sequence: CASSLLEGADTQYF. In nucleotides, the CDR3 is TGTGCCAGCAGCCTCTTAGAGGGAGCGGATACGCAGTATTTT.

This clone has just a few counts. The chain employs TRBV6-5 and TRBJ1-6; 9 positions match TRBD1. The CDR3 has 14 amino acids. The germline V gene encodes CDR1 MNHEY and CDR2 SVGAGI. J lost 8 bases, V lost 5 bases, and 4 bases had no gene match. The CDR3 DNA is TGTGCCAGCAGTCTGGGACAGGGAGATTCACCCCTCCACTTT. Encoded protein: CASSLGQGDSPLHF.

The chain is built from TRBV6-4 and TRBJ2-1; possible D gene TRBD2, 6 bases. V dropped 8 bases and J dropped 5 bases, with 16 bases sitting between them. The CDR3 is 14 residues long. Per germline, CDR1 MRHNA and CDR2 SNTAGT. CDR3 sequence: CASSPETSHNEQFF. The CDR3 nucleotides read TGTGCCAGCTCCCCGGAGACTAGTCACAATGAGCAGTTCTTC.

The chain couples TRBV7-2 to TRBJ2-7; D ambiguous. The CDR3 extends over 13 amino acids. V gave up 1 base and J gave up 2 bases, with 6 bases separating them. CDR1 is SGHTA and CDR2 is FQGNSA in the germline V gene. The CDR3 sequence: CASSLGPPYEQYF. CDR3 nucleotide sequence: TGTGCCAGCAGCTTAGGACCGCCCTACGAGCAGTACTTC.

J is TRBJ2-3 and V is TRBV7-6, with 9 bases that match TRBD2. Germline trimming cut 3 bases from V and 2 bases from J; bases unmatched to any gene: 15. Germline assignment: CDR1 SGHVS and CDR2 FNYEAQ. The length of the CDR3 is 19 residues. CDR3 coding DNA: TGTGCCAGCAGCTTCGGGGGAACTAGCGGGCTTAGGAACACAGATACGCAGTATTTT. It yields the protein CASSFGGTSGLRNTDTQYF.

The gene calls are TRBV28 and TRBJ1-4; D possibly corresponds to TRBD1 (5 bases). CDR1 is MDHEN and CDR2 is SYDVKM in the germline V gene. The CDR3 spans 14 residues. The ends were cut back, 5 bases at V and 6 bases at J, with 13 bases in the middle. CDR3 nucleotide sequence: TGTGCCAGCAGTACCGGGACGGGTTATGAAAAACTGTTTTTT. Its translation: CASSTGTGYEKLFF.

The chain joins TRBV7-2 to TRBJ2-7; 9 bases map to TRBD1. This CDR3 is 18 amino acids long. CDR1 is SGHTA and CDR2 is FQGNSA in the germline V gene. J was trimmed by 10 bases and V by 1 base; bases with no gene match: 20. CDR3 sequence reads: CASSLVPVFRDRDPPQYF. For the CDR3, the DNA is TGTGCCAGCAGCTTAGTCCCCGTCTTCCGGGACAGGGACCCCCCACAGTACTTC.

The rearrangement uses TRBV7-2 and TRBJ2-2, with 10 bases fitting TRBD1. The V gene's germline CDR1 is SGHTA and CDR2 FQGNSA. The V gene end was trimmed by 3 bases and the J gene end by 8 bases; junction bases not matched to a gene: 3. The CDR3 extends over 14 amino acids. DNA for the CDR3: TGTGCCAGCAGCTTGCGACAGGGGGCGGGGGAGCTGTTTTTT. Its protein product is CASSLRQGAGELFF.

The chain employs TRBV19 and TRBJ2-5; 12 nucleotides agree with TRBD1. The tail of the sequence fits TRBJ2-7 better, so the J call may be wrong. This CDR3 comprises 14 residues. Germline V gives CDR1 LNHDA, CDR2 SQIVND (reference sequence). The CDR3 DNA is TGTGCCAGTAGGGGACAGGGGGCGGGGCACGAGCAGTACTTC. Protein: CASRGQGAGHEQYF.

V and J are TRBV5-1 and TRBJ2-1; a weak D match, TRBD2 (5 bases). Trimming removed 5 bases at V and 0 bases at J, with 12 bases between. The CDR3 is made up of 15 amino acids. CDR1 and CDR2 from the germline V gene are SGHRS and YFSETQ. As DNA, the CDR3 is TGCGCCAGCAGGGGGAGCGGAAACTCCTACAATGAGCAGTTCTTC. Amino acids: CASRGSGNSYNEQFF.

The CDR3 spells CASSTPLQGVLGNTIYF. In DNA form, the CDR3 reads TGTGCCAGCAGCACTCCATTACAGGGCGTTTTGGGAAACACCATATATTTT. The J gene is TRBJ1-3, the V gene TRBV21-1; the D segment call TRBD1 is taken from the table without a DNA check. TRBV21-1 is a pseudogene locus. The CDR3 totals 17 residues.